The clone carrying this TCR beta chain showed up just once. The source of the sample is a study of cytomegalovirus exposure and HLA in healthy donors. The CDR3 is made up of 18 amino acids. Germline CDR1 reads MNHEY; CDR2 reads SMNVEV (reference sequence). J gave up 1 base and V 2 bases, and 8 bases lay outside the gene matches. The PCR had 60 Vbeta and 13 Jbeta primers. Method: immunoSEQ multiplex PCR; TCRdb's copy keeps in-frame clones and lacks some. In the table there are 110,000 to 150,000 clones, roughly 80% of which are singletons. What was sequenced was PBMCs. The chain is built from TRBV27 and TRBJ2-7; 13 bases agree with TRBD2. The clonotype originates from a woman in her thirties or forties in good health and CMV-seropositive. CDR3 sequence reads: CASSLMPPGLAGSYEQYF. The CDR3 bases are TGTGCCAGCAGTTTAATGCCCCCGGGACTAGCGGGGTCCTACGAGCAGTACTTC.